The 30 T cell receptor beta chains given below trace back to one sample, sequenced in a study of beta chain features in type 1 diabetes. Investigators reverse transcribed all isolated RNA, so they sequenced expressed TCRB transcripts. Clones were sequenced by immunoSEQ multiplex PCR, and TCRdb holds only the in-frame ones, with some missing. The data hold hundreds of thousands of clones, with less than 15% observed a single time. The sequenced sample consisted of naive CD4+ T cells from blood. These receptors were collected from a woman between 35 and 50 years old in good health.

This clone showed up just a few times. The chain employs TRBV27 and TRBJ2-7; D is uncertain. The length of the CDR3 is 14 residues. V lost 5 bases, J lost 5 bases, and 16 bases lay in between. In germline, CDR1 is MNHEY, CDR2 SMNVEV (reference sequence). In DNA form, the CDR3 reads TGTGCCAGCAGTCCCTCAGTTGTGTTCGACGAGCAGTACTTC. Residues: CASSPSVVFDEQYF.

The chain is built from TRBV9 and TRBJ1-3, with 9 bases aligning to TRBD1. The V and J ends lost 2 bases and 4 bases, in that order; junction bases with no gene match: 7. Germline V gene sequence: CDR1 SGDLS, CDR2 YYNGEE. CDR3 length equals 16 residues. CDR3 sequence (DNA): TGTGCCAGCAGCGTTACACAGGGGGCTGCGGGAAACACCATATATTTT. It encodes CASSVTQGAAGNTIYF.

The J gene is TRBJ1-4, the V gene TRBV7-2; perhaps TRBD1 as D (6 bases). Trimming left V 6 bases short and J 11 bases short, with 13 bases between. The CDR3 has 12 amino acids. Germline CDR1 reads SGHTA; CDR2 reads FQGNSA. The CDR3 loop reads CASRGGGSKLFF. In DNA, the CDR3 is TGTGCCAGCAGAGGGGGGGGCAGTAAACTGTTTTTT.

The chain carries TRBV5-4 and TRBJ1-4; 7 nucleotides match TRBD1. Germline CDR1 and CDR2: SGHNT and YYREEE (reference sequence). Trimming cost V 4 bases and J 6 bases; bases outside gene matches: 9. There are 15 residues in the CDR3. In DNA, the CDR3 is TGTGCCAGCAGCCCCGGGGGACAGTGGGATGAAAAACTGTTTTTT. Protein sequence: CASSPGGQWDEKLFF.

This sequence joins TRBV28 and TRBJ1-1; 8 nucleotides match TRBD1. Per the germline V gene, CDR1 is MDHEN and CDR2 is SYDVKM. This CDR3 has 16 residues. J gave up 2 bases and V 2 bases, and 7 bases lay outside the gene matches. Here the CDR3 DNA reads TGTGCCAGCAGTTTAGAACAGGGGGAGCGTAACACTGAAGCTTTCTTT. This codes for CASSLEQGERNTEAFF.

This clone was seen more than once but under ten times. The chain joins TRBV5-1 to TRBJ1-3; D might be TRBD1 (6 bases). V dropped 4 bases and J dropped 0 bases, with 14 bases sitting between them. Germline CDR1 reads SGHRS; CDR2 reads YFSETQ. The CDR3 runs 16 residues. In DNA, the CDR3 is TGCGCCAGCAGCCGCGGACAGTTCAGCTCTGGAAACACCATATATTTT. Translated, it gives CASSRGQFSSGNTIYF.

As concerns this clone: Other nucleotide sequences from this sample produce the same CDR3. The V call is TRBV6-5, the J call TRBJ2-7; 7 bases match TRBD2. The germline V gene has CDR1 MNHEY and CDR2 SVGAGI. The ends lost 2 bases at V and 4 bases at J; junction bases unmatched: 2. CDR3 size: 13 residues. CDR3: CASSYRGGYEQYF. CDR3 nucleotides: TGTGCCAGCAGTTACAGGGGAGGGTACGAGCAGTACTTC.

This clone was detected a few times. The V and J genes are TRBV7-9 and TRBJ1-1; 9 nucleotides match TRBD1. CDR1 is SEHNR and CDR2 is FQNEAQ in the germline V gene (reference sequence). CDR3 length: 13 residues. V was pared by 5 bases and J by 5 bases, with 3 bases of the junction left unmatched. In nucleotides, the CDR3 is TGTGCCAGCAGCGACAGGGGGGGGACTGAAGCTTTCTTT. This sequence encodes CASSDRGGTEAFF.

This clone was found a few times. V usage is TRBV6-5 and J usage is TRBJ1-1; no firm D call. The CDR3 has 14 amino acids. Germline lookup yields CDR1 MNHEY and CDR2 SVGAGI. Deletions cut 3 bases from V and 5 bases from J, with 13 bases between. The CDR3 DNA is TGTGCCAGCAGTTATCTGACTGGGAGGACTGAAGCTTTCTTT. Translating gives CASSYLTGRTEAFF.

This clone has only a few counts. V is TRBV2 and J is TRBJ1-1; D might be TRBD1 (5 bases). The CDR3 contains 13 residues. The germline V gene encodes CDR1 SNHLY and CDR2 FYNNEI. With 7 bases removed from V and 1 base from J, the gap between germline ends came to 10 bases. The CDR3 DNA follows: TGTGCCAGCAATCCGACAGAGAACACTGAAGCTTTCTTT. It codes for CASNPTENTEAFF.

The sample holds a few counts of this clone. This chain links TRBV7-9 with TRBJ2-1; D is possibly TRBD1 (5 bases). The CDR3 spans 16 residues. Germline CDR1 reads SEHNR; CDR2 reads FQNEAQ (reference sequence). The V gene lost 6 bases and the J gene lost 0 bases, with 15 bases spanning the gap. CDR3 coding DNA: TGTGCCAGCAGGTACCCGGCTGACAGCTCCTACAATGAGCAGTTCTTC. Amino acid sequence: CASRYPADSSYNEQFF. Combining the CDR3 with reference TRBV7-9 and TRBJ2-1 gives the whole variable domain DTGVSQNPRHKITKRGQNVTFRCDPISEHNRLYWYRQTLGQGPEFLTYFQNEAQLEKSRLLSDRFSAERPKGSFSTLEIQRTEQGDSAMYLCASRYPADSSYNEQFFGPGTRLTVL.

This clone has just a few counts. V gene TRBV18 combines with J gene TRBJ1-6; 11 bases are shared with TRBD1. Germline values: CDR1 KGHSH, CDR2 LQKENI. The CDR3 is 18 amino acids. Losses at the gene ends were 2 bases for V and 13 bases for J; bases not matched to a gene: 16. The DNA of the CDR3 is TGTGCCAGCTCACCATTACCTCTGGGACAGGGGGTGGATTTTCCCCTCCACTTT. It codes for CASSPLPLGQGVDFPLHF.

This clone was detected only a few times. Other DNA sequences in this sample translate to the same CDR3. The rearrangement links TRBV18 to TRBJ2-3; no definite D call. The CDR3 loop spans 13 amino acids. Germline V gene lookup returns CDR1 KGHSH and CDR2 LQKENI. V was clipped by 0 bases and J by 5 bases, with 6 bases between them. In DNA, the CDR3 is TGTGCCAGCTCACCACCTAGTAGAGATACGCAGTATTTT. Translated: CASSPPSRDTQYF.

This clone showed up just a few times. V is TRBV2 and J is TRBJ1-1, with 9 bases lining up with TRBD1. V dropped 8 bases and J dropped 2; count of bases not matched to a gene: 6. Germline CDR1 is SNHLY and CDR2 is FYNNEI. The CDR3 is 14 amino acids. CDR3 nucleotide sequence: TGTGCCAGCCAAGGGGGACAGGGAAACACTGAAGCTTTCTTT. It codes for CASQGGQGNTEAFF.

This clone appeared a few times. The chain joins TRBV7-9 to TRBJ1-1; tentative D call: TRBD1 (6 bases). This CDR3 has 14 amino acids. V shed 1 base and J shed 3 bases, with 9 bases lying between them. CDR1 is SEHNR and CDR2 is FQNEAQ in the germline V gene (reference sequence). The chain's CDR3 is CASSLGQAYTEAFF. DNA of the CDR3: TGTGCCAGCAGCTTAGGACAGGCCTACACTGAAGCTTTCTTT.

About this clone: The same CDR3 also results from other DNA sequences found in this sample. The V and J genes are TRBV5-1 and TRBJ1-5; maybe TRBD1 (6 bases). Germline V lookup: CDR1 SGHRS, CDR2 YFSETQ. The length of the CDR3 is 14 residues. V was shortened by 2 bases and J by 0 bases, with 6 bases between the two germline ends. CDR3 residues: CASSLGGSNQPQHF. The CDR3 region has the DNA TGCGCCAGCAGCTTAGGGGGTAGCAATCAGCCCCAGCATTTT. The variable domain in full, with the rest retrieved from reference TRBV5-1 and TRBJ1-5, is KAGVTQTPRYLIKTRGQQVTLSCSPISGHRSVSWYQQTPGQGLQFLFEYFSETQRNKGNFPGRFSGRQFSNSRSEMNVSTLELGDSALYLCASSLGGSNQPQHFGDGTRLSIL.

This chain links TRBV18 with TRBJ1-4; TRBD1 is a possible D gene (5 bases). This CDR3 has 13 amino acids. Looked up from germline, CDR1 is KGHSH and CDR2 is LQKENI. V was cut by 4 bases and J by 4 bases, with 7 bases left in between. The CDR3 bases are TGTGCCAGCTCACGACAGCGTAATGAAAAACTGTTTTTT. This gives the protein CASSRQRNEKLFF. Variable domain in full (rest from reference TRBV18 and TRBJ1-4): NAGVMQNPRHLVRRRGQEARLRCSPMKGHSHVYWYRQLPEEGLKFMVYLQKENIIDESGMPKERFSAEFPKEGPSILRIQQVVRGDSAAYFCASSRQRNEKLFFGSGTQLSVL.

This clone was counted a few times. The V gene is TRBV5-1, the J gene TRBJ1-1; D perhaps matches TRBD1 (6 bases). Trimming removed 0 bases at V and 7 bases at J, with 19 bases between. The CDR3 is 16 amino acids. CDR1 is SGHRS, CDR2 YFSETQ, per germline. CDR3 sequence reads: CASSLEYGHREGEAFF. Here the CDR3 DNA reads TGCGCCAGCAGCTTGGAGTATGGTCACAGGGAAGGTGAAGCTTTCTTT.

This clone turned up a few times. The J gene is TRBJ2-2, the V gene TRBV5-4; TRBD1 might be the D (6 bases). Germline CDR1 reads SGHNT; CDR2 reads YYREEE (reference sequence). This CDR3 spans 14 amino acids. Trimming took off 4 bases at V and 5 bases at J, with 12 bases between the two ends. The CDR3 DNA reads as TGTGCCAGCAGCCTGGGCACAGGGACCGGGGAGCTGTTTTTT. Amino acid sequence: CASSLGTGTGELFF.

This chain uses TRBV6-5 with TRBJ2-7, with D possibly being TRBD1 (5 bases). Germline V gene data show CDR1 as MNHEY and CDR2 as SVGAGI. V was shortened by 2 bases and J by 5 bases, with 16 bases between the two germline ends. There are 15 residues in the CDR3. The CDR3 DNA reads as TGTGCCAGCAGTTACCATCTGGGGCCTCGGGACGAGCAGTACTTC. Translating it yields CASSYHLGPRDEQYF.

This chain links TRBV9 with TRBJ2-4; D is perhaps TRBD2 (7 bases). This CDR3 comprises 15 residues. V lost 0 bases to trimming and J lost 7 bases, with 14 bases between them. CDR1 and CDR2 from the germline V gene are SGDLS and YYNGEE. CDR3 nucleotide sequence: TGTGCCAGCAGCGTAGCTGGGGGGGGGCTTAACATTCAGTACTTC. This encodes CASSVAGGGLNIQYF.

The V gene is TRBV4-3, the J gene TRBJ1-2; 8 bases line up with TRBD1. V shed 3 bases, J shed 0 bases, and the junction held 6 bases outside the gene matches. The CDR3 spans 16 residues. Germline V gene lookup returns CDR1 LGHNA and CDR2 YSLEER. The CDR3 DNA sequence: TGCGCCAGCAGCCAGTCTCAGGGGGCCACTAACTATGGCTACACCTTC. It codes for CASSQSQGATNYGYTF.

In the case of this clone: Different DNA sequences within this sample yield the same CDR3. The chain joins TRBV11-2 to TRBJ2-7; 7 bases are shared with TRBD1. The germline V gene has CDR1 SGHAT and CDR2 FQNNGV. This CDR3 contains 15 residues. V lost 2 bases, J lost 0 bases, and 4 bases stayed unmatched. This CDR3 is CASSLTGQSSYEQYF. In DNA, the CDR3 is TGTGCCAGCAGCTTAACGGGACAGAGCTCCTACGAGCAGTACTTC.

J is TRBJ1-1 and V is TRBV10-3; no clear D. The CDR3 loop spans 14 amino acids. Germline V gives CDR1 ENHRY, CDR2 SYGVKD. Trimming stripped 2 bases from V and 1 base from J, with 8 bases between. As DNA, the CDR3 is TGTGCCATCAGTGAGAGTAACAGGAACACTGAAGCTTTCTTT. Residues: CAISESNRNTEAFF.

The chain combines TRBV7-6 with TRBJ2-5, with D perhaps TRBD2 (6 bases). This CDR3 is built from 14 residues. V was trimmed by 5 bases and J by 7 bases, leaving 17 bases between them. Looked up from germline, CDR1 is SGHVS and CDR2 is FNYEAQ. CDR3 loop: CASSLPPLGGTQYF. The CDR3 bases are TGTGCCAGCAGCCTCCCACCCCTGGGGGGGACCCAGTACTTC.

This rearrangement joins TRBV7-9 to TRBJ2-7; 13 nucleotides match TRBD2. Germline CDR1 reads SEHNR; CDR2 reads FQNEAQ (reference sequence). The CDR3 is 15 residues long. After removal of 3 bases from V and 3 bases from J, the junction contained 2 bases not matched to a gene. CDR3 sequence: CASSLTSGGIYEQYF. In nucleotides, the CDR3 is TGTGCCAGCAGCTTGACTAGCGGGGGGATCTACGAGCAGTACTTC. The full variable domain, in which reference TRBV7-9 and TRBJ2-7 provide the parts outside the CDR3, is DTGVSQNPRHKITKRGQNVTFRCDPISEHNRLYWYRQTLGQGPEFLTYFQNEAQLEKSRLLSDRFSAERPKGSFSTLEIQRTEQGDSAMYLCASSLTSGGIYEQYFGPGTRLTVT.

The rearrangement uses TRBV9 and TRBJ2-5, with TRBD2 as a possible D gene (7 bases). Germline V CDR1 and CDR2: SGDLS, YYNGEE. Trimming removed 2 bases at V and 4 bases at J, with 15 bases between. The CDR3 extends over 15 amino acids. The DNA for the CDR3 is TGTGCCAGCAGCGTGAGTGTGGGGGGGCGAGAGACCCAGTACTTC. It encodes CASSVSVGGRETQYF.

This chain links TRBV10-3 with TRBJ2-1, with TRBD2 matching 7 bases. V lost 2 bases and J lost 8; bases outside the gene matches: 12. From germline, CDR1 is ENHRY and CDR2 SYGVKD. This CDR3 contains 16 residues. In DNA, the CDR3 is TGTGCCATCAGTGAGCGCCCGGCTAGCGGCGGGGATGAGCAGTTCTTC. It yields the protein CAISERPASGGDEQFF.

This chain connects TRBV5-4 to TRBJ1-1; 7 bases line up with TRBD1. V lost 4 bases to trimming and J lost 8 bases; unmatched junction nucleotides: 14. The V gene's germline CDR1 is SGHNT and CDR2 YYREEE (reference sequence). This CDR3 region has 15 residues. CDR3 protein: CASSPLNLRDSEAFF. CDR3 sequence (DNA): TGTGCCAGCAGCCCACTCAACCTCCGGGACAGCGAAGCTTTCTTT.

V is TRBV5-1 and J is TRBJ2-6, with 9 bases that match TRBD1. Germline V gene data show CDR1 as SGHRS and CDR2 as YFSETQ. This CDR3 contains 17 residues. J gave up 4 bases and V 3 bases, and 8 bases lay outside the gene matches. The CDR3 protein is CASSWRGQGQGANVLTF. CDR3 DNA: TGCGCCAGCAGCTGGAGGGGACAGGGTCAAGGGGCCAACGTCCTGACTTTC.